These 2 T cell receptor beta chains were sequenced from one sample in a study of blood T cell repertoires in COVID-19. TCRdb keeps only in-frame clones here, not all; method: immunoSEQ multiplex PCR. The profile shows about 150,000 clones, 75% to 90% of them singletons. The specimen was peripheral blood. The receptor source for this set is a man in his fifties or sixties with acute or convalescent COVID-19.

The chain uses TRBV10-3 and TRBJ2-7; D call uncertain. Per the germline V gene, CDR1 is ENHRY and CDR2 is SYGVKD. There are 15 residues in the CDR3. Trimming pared 2 bases from V and 0 bases from J, leaving 11 bases between. The CDR3 region has the DNA TGTGCCATCAGTGAGGGGCAGACCCTCTCCTACGAGCAGTACTTC. Translated: CAISEGQTLSYEQYF.

The chain carries TRBV24-1 and TRBJ1-1, with a weak D call TRBD1 (5 bases). The CDR3 has 12 residues. V lost 10 bases, J lost 5 bases, and 13 bases lay in between. Germline CDR1 KGHDR, CDR2 SFDVKD. The CDR3 reads CATNPQGTEAFF. The CDR3 coding sequence is TGTGCCACAAATCCGCAGGGAACTGAAGCTTTCTTT.